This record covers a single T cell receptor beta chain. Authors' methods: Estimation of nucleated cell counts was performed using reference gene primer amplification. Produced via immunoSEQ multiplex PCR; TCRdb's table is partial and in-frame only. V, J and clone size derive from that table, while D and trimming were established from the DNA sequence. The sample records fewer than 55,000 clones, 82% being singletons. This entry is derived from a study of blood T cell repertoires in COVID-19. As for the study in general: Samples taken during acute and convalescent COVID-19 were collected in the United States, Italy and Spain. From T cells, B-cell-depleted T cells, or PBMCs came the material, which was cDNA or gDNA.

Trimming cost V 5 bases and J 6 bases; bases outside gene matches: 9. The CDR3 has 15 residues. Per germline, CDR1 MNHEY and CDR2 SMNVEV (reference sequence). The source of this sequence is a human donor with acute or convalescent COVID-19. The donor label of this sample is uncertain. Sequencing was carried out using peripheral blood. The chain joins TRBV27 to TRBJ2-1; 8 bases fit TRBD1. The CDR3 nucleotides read TGTGCCAGCAGTCCCGGACAGGGAATTTCCAATGAGCAGTTCTTC. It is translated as CASSPGQGISNEQFF.